This entry lists 27 T cell receptor beta chains sequenced from one sample in a study of blood T cell repertoires in COVID-19. TCRdb's copy holds only in-frame clones and misses some; the assay was immunoSEQ multiplex PCR. Seen here are 160,000 or so clones, approximately 83% observed once, and the top ten hold about 1.5%. The sample was peripheral blood. These receptors were collected from a human donor in a cohort sampled during active COVID-19.

The rearrangement joins TRBV29-1 to TRBJ2-7, with D possibly TRBD1 on 6 matching bases. The CDR3 sequence is 14 residues long. CDR1 and CDR2 (germline): SQVTM, ANQGSEA. The V end lost 4 bases, the J end lost 7 bases, and 20 bases lay between the germline ends. CDR3 coding DNA: TGCAGCGTTGGGGATGGGACCCCGAGGGGGGAGCAGTACTTC. This translates into CSVGDGTPRGEQYF.

This rearrangement joins TRBV2 to TRBJ2-7; the D is unclear. The germline CDR1 and CDR2 sequences are SNHLY and FYNNEI. The CDR3 sequence is 13 residues long. V was cut by 2 bases and J by 5 bases, with 10 bases left in between. The CDR3 DNA sequence: TGTGCCAGCAGTGAACAGGATTGGGACGAGCAGTACTTC. Residues: CASSEQDWDEQYF.

The rearrangement links TRBV2 to TRBJ2-7, with a possible D match to TRBD1 (5 bases). The CDR3 covers 12 residues. V shed 6 bases and J shed 9 bases, with 15 bases lying between them. Looked up from germline, CDR1 is SNHLY and CDR2 is FYNNEI. The CDR3 loop is CASRGDSPMQYF. The CDR3 nucleotides read TGTGCCAGCAGGGGCGACAGTCCTATGCAGTACTTC.

The chain combines TRBV4-3 with TRBJ2-3, with 7 positions matching TRBD2. Per the germline V gene, CDR1 is LGHNA and CDR2 is YSLEER. The V segment lost 6 bases and the J segment 0 bases; nucleotides outside the gene matches: 12. The CDR3 runs to 17 residues. CDR3 sequence: CASRMDGGTSSTDTQYF. The CDR3 region has the DNA TGCGCCAGCAGGATGGACGGGGGGACCTCTAGCACAGATACGCAGTATTTT.

This chain connects TRBV5-1 to TRBJ2-7, with 9 bases fitting TRBD1. Per germline, CDR1 SGHRS and CDR2 YFSETQ. Unmatched junction bases numbered 3, after V lost 4 bases and J lost 4 bases. The CDR3 extends over 13 amino acids. CDR3 in DNA: TGCGCCAGCAGCCCGGACAGGGGATACGAGCAGTACTTC. This translates into CASSPDRGYEQYF. The full variable domain, in which reference TRBV5-1 and TRBJ2-7 provide the parts outside the CDR3, is KAGVTQTPRYLIKTRGQQVTLSCSPISGHRSVSWYQQTPGQGLQFLFEYFSETQRNKGNFPGRFSGRQFSNSRSEMNVSTLELGDSALYLCASSPDRGYEQYFGPGTRLTVT.

The chain recombines TRBV7-2 with TRBJ1-5; TRBD1 matches at 8 bases. CDR3 length equals 14 residues. The V and J ends lost 3 bases and 4 bases, in that order; junction bases with no gene match: 2. Germline CDR1 and CDR2: SGHTA and FQGNSA. The DNA of the CDR3 is TGTGCCAGCAGCTTGGGACAGGTGAATCAGCCCCAGCATTTT. This translates into CASSLGQVNQPQHF.

With regard to this clone: Other DNA sequences in this specimen translate into the identical CDR3. The chain combines TRBV18 with TRBJ2-7; 7 nucleotides align to TRBD2. J lost 2 bases, V lost 3 bases, and 4 bases had no gene match. Per germline, CDR1 KGHSH and CDR2 LQKENI. The CDR3 is made up of 14 amino acids. Here the CDR3 reads CASSPSGRTYEQYF. CDR3 nucleotides: TGTGCCAGCTCACCCTCCGGGAGGACCTACGAGCAGTACTTC.

This chain uses TRBV19 with TRBJ2-1; 11 nucleotides line up with TRBD2. There are 14 residues in the CDR3. Germline trimming cut 6 bases from V and 5 bases from J; bases unmatched to any gene: 3. Germline CDR1 and CDR2: LNHDA and SQIVND (reference sequence). This chain's CDR3 is CASSLAGGHNEQFF. The CDR3 bases are TGTGCCAGTAGCCTAGCGGGAGGTCACAATGAGCAGTTCTTC.

The gene calls are TRBV25-1 and TRBJ1-2, with TRBD1 matching over 7 bases. Germline V CDR1 and CDR2: MGHDK, SYGVNS. This CDR3 spans 14 amino acids. Trimming removed 3 bases from V and 8 bases from J; junction bases left unmatched: 9. The CDR3 region is CASSDLGQGGGYTF. The CDR3 bases are TGTGCCAGCAGTGATCTGGGGCAGGGGGGAGGCTACACCTTC.

V and J are TRBV6-6 and TRBJ1-5; no firm D call. The CDR3 sequence is 13 residues long. CDR1 is MNHNY, CDR2 SVGAGI, per germline (reference sequence). V was trimmed by 2 bases and J by 1 base, leaving 3 bases between them. CDR3: CASSYRSNQPQHF. The DNA for the CDR3 is TGTGCCAGCAGTTACCGGAGCAATCAGCCCCAGCATTTT.

The rearrangement links TRBV7-9 to TRBJ1-2, with D possibly TRBD1 on 5 matching bases. The CDR3 loop spans 14 amino acids. Germline V lookup: CDR1 SEHNR, CDR2 FQNEAQ (reference sequence). V gave up 1 base and J gave up 2 bases, with 8 bases separating them. Here the CDR3 DNA reads TGTGCCAGCAGCTTAGGACAGCCAAACTATGGCTACACCTTC. Translating it yields CASSLGQPNYGYTF. Full variable domain (rest looked up from reference TRBV7-9 and TRBJ1-2): DTGVSQNPRHKITKRGQNVTFRCDPISEHNRLYWYRQTLGQGPEFLTYFQNEAQLEKSRLLSDRFSAERPKGSFSTLEIQRTEQGDSAMYLCASSLGQPNYGYTFGSGTRLTVV.

The chain recombines TRBV4-1 with TRBJ2-7; TRBD1 agrees at 12 bases. Germline V gene sequence: CDR1 MGHRA, CDR2 YSYEKL. The J segment lost 6 bases and the V segment lost 2 bases, leaving 5 bases of the junction unmatched. CDR3 length: 15 amino acids. CDR3 coding DNA: TGCGCCAGCAGCCAAATGCGGGGACAGGGGGCCGAGCAGTACTTC. It encodes CASSQMRGQGAEQYF.

The chain recombines TRBV2 with TRBJ1-6, with 10 bases matching TRBD1. Trimming took 3 bases from V and 8 from J; bases not matched to a gene: 4. The CDR3 sequence is 15 residues long. CDR1 is SNHLY and CDR2 is FYNNEI in the germline V gene. The chain's CDR3 is CASSERQGADSPLHF. CDR3 nucleotides: TGTGCCAGCAGTGAGAGACAGGGGGCTGATTCACCCCTCCACTTT.

The chain recombines TRBV6-2 or TRBV6-3 with TRBJ1-4; 7 bases are a match to TRBD1. Losses at the gene ends were 4 bases for V and 3 bases for J; bases not matched to a gene: 8. The CDR3 loop spans 16 amino acids. Per the germline V gene, CDR1 is MNHEY and CDR2 is SVGEGT. CDR3 loop: CASSLSLGTANEKLFF. Written as DNA, the CDR3 is TGTGCCAGCAGTTTATCACTCGGGACAGCTAATGAAAAACTGTTTTTT.

The chain links TRBV7-8 to TRBJ2-1, with D uncertain. V shed 5 bases and J shed 3 bases, with 11 bases lying between them. The germline gives CDR1 SGHVS, CDR2 FQNEAQ. The CDR3 runs to 14 residues. CDR3 loop: CASSNTRLYNEQFF. The CDR3 nucleotides are TGTGCCAGCAGCAACACGAGGCTCTACAATGAGCAGTTCTTC.

The gene calls are TRBV7-2 and TRBJ2-3; 11 nucleotides match TRBD1. The CDR3 runs 14 residues. V was clipped by 5 bases and J by 6 bases; unmatched bases: 4. Germline CDR1 SGHTA, CDR2 FQGNSA. The CDR3, as DNA: TGTGCCAGCAGCCCGGGACAGGGGGGGGATACGCAGTATTTT. Amino acids: CASSPGQGGDTQYF.

The chain employs TRBV4-3 and TRBJ2-2, with TRBD2 as a possible D gene (6 bases). Germline CDR1 LGHNA, CDR2 YSLEER. The CDR3 has 16 residues. V dropped 2 bases and J dropped 6 bases, with 16 bases sitting between them. CDR3 bases: TGCGCCAGCAGCCAATGGGGGGAGGTTTTTCCCGGGGAGCTGTTTTTT. Its protein product is CASSQWGEVFPGELFF.

V gene TRBV7-8 combines with J gene TRBJ1-2, with D tentatively TRBD1 (6 bases). The V end lost 6 bases, the J end lost 2 bases, and 16 bases lay between the germline ends. There are 15 residues in the CDR3. Germline-derived CDR1 and CDR2 are SGHVS and FQNEAQ. DNA for the CDR3: TGTGCCAGCAGAGGGGACACCAACATCAACTATGGCTACACCTTC. Amino acids: CASRGDTNINYGYTF. The whole variable domain, filled in from reference TRBV7-8 and TRBJ1-2, reads GAGVSQSPRYKVAKRGQDVALRCDPISGHVSLFWYQQALGQGPEFLTYFQNEAQLDKSGLPSDRFFAERPEGSVSTLKIQRTQQEDSAVYLCASRGDTNINYGYTFGSGTRLTVV.

This clone occurred once. V and J are TRBV28 and TRBJ2-5, with 7 bases that match TRBD2. J lost 5 bases, V lost 6 bases, and 3 bases had no gene match. Germline lookup yields CDR1 MDHEN and CDR2 SYDVKM. The CDR3 spans 12 residues. DNA of the CDR3: TGTGCCAGCAGATTCGGGGGGGAGACCCAGTACTTC. Its protein is CASRFGGETQYF.

The V gene is TRBV7-2, the J gene TRBJ1-1; D possibly corresponds to TRBD1 (6 bases). CDR3 length: 16 residues. Trimming took off 5 bases at V and 2 bases at J, with 18 bases between the two ends. Germline assignment: CDR1 SGHTA and CDR2 FQGNSA. The CDR3: CASSTPGTGINTEAFF. The CDR3 nucleotides are TGTGCCAGCAGCACCCCTGGCACAGGGATTAACACTGAAGCTTTCTTT.

The chain links TRBV6-5 to TRBJ1-3, with D unclear. This CDR3 has 12 residues. V lost 4 bases, J lost 7 bases, and 8 bases lay in between. Germline values: CDR1 MNHEY, CDR2 SVGAGI. DNA for the CDR3: TGTGCCAGCAGTTCCCCCTTGAACACCATATATTTT. Its translation: CASSSPLNTIYF.

This rearrangement joins TRBV29-1 to TRBJ1-1, with D possibly matching TRBD1 (5 bases). CDR1 and CDR2 from the germline V gene are SQVTM and ANQGSEA. Trimming removed 7 bases at V and 4 bases at J, with 16 bases between. The CDR3 extends over 13 amino acids. CDR3 protein: CSAHDRGGTEAFF. In nucleotides, the CDR3 is TGCAGCGCTCACGATAGGGGCGGCACTGAAGCTTTCTTT.

The gene calls are TRBV28 and TRBJ1-2; TRBD1 aligns across 12 bases. The CDR3 extends over 16 amino acids. Per the germline V gene, CDR1 is MDHEN and CDR2 is SYDVKM. The ends lost 6 bases at V and 2 bases at J; junction bases unmatched: 7. CDR3 in amino acids: CASSVGGTGGNYGYTF. Written as DNA, the CDR3 is TGTGCCAGCAGCGTTGGGGGGACAGGGGGCAACTATGGCTACACCTTC.

This sequence joins TRBV7-9 and TRBJ2-5; TRBD1 might be the D (6 bases). Germline assignment: CDR1 SEHNR and CDR2 FQNEAQ (reference sequence). Trimming took 4 bases from V and 1 from J, leaving 13 bases between them. CDR3 length equals 15 residues. The CDR3 DNA is TGTGCCAGCAGCTCTGTGATAGGGGGCCAAGAGACCCAGTACTTC. Residues: CASSSVIGGQETQYF.

The chain is built from TRBV5-4 and TRBJ1-2; D ambiguous. Trimming shortened V by 1 base and J by 3 bases, and 13 bases separated the two germline ends. The CDR3 is 15 residues long. CDR1 is SGHNT and CDR2 is YYREEE in the germline V gene (reference sequence). The CDR3 DNA reads as TGTGCCAGCAGCTTGCGGATGGGAGGCGACTATGGCTACACCTTC. This codes for CASSLRMGGDYGYTF.

This clone turned up a few times. The chain combines TRBV5-1 with TRBJ2-6; 8 bases match TRBD1. The V gene's germline CDR1 is SGHRS and CDR2 YFSETQ. CDR3 size: 16 residues. The V segment lost 4 bases and the J segment 2 bases; nucleotides outside the gene matches: 5. The CDR3 reads CASSPGQEAGANVLTF. In DNA, the CDR3 is TGCGCCAGCAGCCCGGGACAGGAGGCTGGGGCCAACGTCCTGACTTTC.

The CDR3 DNA reads as TGTGCCAGCAGTCCAGGGACAGCCTACGAGCAGTACTTC. Translating it yields CASSPGTAYEQYF. This chain connects TRBV6-5 to TRBJ2-7; 7 nucleotides agree with TRBD1. The CDR3 has 13 residues. V lost 5 bases, J lost 2 bases, and 3 bases stayed unmatched. Germline loops: CDR1 MNHEY, CDR2 SVGAGI.